Reported below is one T cell receptor beta chain. As yet, its antigen is unknown. Primers for the PCR totalled 60 Vbeta and 13 Jbeta. TCRdb's copy holds only in-frame clones and misses some; the assay was immunoSEQ multiplex PCR. The data show fewer than 200,000 clones, around 80% seen once. J lost 0 bases, V lost 6 bases, and 7 bases had no gene match. The CDR3 has 16 amino acids. CDR1 and CDR2 (germline): SGHTA, FQGTGA. The sample comes from a study of cytomegalovirus exposure and HLA in healthy donors. Findings of the study overall: It was only CMV serostatus that was available as immune exposure information.

V and J are TRBV7-3 and TRBJ2-1; 8 positions match TRBD2. The sample consisted of PBMCs. The clonotype was recovered from a woman aged 45 to 65 in good health and CMV-seropositive. The DNA for the CDR3 is TGTGCCAGCAGTCTTAGCGGGACCGGCTCCTACAATGAGCAGTTCTTC. As protein: CASSLSGTGSYNEQFF.